These 5 T cell receptor beta chains were sequenced from one sample in a study of cytomegalovirus exposure and HLA in healthy donors (dated by TCRdb to 2016 to 2017). The protocol used for the library was the immunoSEQ multiplex PCR assay. For the multiplex PCR, a mixture combining 60 forward primers for TCR Vbeta segments and 13 reverse primers for TCR Jbeta segments was used. As stored in TCRdb, this immuneACCESS dataset retains in-frame rearrangements with V and J assigned. A fraction of the clones does not appear; measured against another copy, unresolved V genes explain less than half of the discrepancy, and the remainder lacks a known reason. Across this sample there are around 200,000 clones, with 65% to 90% seen only once. The top ten clonotypes cover 1.2% to 1.5% of the sample. Material for sequencing was PBMCs. Receptors were obtained from a girl under 18 in good health and CMV-seronegative.

The genes are TRBV5-1 and TRBJ2-3; 8 bases are a match to TRBD2. The CDR3 has 16 residues. Trimming took 7 bases from V and 0 from J; bases not matched to a gene: 10. CDR1 and CDR2 from the germline V gene are SGHRS and YFSETQ. The CDR3 region has the DNA TGCGCCAGCCATCCGGGGGGGGTGGCTAGCACAGATACGCAGTATTTT. Translating it yields CASHPGGVASTDTQYF.

V usage is TRBV30 and J usage is TRBJ1-2; the D is unclear. Germline values: CDR1 GTSNPN, CDR2 SVGIG (reference sequence). CDR3 size: 11 residues. Trimming left V 6 bases short and J 7 bases short, with 12 bases between. CDR3 DNA: TGTGCCTGCCCGATGGGGAGTGGCTACACCTTC. Amino acid sequence: CACPMGSGYTF.

V usage is TRBV9 and J usage is TRBJ1-1, with D possibly TRBD1 on 6 matching bases. The CDR3 has 16 amino acids. CDR1 SGDLS and CDR2 YYNGEE come from the germline V gene. V lost 1 base, J lost 0 bases, and 13 bases lay in between. DNA of the CDR3: TGTGCCAGCAGCGTACTCCCGACAGGATTGAACACTGAAGCTTTCTTT. Protein sequence: CASSVLPTGLNTEAFF. The full variable domain, in which reference TRBV9 and TRBJ1-1 provide the parts outside the CDR3, is DSGVTQTPKHLITATGQRVTLRCSPRSGDLSVYWYQQSLDQGLQFLIQYYNGEERAKGNILERFSAQQFPDLHSELNLSSLELGDSALYFCASSVLPTGLNTEAFFGQGTRLTVV.

The chain joins TRBV5-5 to TRBJ2-6, with unresolved D. Germline CDR1 and CDR2: SGHKS and YYEKEE (reference sequence). There are 16 residues in the CDR3. Trimming took off 7 bases at V and 2 bases at J, with 16 bases between the two ends. CDR3 loop: CASLFAPGTGANVLTF. The CDR3 nucleotides are TGTGCCAGCCTATTTGCCCCGGGTACTGGGGCCAACGTCCTGACTTTC.

This clone was found once. The rearrangement links TRBV7-2 to TRBJ2-1, with D possibly TRBD1 on 5 matching bases. Germline V gene data show CDR1 as SGHTA and CDR2 as FQGNSA. Trimming took 1 base from V and 5 from J, leaving 21 bases between them. The CDR3 is 18 residues long. The CDR3 bases are TGTGCCAGCAGCTTAGGTAAGACAGCCCCTCTTCTAAACAATGAGCAGTTCTTC. This sequence encodes CASSLGKTAPLLNNEQFF.